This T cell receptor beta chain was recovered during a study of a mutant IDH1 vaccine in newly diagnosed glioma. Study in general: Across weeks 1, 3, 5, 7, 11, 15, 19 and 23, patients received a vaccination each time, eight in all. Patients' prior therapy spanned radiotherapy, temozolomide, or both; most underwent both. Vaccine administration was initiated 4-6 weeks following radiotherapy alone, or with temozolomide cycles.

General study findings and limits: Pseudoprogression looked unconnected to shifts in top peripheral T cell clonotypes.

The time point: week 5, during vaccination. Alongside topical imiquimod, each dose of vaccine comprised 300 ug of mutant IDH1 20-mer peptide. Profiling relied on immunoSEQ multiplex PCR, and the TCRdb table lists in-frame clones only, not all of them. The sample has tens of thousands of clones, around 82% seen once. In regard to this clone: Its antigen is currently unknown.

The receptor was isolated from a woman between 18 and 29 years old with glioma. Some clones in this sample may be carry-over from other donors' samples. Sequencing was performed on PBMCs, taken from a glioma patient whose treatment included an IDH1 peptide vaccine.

The CDR3 DNA reads as TGTGCCAGTAGTGTAACCCCGACAGGGCCCTACGAGCAGTACTTC. It specifies CASSVTPTGPYEQYF. The V call is TRBV19, the J call TRBJ2-7, with 7 bases that match TRBD1. Germline V CDR1 and CDR2: LNHDA, SQIVND (reference sequence). After removal of 5 bases from V and 2 bases from J, the junction contained 9 bases not matched to a gene. The length of the CDR3 is 15 residues.